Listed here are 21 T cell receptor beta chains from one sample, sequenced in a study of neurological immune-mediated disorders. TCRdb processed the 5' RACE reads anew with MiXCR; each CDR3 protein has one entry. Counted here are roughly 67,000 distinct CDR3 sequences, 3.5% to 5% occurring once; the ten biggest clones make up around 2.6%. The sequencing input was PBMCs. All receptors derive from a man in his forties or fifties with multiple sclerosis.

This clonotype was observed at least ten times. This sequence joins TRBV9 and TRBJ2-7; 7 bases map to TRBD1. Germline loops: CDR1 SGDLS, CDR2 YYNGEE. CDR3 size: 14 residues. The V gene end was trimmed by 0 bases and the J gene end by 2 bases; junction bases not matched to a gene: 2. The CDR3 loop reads CASSVGQGPYEQYF. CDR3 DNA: TGTGCCAGCAGCGTAGGACAGGGCCCCTACGAGCAGTACTTC.

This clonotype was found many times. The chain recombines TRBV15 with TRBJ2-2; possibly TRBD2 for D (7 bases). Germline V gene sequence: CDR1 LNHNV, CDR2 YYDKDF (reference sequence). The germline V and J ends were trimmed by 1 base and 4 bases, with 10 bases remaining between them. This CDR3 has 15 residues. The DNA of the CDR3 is TGTGCCACCAGCAGAGGCGGGGGCGGCACCGGGGAGCTGTTTTTT. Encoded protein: CATSRGGGGTGELFF.

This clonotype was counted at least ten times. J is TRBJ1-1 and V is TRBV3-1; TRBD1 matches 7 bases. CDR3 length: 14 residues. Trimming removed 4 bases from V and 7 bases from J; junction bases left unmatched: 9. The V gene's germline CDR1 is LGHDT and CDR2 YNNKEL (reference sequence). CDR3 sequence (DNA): TGTGCCAGCAGCCCGATTAGACAGGGACGTGAAGCTTTCTTT. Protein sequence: CASSPIRQGREAFF.

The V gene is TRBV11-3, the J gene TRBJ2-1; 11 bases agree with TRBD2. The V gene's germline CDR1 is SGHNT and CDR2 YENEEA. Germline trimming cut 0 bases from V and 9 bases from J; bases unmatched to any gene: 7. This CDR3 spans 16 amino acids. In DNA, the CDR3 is TGTGCCAGCAGCTTAGAAGTTAGCGGGGGGGGCATTGAGCAGTTCTTC. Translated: CASSLEVSGGGIEQFF.

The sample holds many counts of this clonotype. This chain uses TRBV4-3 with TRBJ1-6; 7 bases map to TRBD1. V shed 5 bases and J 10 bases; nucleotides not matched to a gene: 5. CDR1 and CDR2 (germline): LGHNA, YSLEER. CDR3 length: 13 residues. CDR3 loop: CASSRQGVSPLHF. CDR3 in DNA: TGCGCCAGCAGCAGACAGGGTGTCTCACCCCTCCACTTT.

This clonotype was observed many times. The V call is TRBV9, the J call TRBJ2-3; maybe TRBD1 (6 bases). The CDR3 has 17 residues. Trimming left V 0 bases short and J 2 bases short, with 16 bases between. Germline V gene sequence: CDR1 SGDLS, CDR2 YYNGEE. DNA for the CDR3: TGTGCCAGCAGCGTAGACTCGTGGGGACAAAACACAGATACGCAGTATTTT. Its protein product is CASSVDSWGQNTDTQYF. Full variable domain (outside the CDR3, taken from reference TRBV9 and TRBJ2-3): DSGVTQTPKHLITATGQRVTLRCSPRSGDLSVYWYQQSLDQGLQFLIQYYNGEERAKGNILERFSAQQFPDLHSELNLSSLELGDSALYFCASSVDSWGQNTDTQYFGPGTRLTVL.

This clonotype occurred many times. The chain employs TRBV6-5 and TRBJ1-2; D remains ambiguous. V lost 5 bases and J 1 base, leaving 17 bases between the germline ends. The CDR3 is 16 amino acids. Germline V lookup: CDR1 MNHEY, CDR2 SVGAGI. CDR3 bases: TGTGCCAGCAGTACCGGCGACGGACTAGTTAACTATGGCTACACCTTC. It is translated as CASSTGDGLVNYGYTF.

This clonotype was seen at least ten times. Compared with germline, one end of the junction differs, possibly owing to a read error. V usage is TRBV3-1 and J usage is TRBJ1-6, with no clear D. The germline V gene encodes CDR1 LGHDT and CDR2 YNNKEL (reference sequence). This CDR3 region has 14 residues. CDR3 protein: CASSQDYSYSPLNF. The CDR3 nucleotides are TGTGCCAGCAGCCAAGACTACAGCTATTCACCCCTCAACTTT.

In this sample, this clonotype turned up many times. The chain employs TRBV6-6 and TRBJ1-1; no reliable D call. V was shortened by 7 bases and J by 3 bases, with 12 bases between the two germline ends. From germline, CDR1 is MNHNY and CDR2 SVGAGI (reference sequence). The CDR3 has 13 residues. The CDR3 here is CASKYSGDTEAFF. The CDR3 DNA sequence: TGTGCCAGCAAATATAGCGGAGACACTGAAGCTTTCTTT.

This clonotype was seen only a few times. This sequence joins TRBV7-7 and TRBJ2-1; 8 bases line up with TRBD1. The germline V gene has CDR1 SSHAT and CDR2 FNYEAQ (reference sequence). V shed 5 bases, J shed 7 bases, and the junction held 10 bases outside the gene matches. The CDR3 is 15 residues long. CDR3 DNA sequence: TGTGCCAGCAGCCTGACCTGGACAGGGTCTAATGAGCAGTTCTTC. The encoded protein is CASSLTWTGSNEQFF.

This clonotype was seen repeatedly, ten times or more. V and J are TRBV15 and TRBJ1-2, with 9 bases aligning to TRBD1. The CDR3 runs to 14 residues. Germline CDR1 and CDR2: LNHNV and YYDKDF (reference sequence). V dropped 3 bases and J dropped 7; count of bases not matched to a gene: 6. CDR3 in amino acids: CATSRSDRGVGYTF. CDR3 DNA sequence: TGTGCCACCAGCAGGTCTGACAGGGGGGTTGGCTACACCTTC.

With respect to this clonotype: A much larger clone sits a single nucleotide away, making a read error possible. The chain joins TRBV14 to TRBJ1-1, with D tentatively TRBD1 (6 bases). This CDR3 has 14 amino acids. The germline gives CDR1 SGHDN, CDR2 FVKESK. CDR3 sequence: CANSRTEMNTEAFF. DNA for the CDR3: TGTGCCAACAGCCGGACAGAGATGAACACTGAAGCTTTCTTT.

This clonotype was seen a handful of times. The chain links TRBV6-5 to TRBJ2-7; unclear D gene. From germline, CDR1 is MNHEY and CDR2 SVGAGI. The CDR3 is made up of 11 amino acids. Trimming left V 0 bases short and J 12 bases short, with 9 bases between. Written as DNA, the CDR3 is TGTGCCAGCAGTTACTCTGGCCGGGTGTACGTC. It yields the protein CASSYSGRVYV.

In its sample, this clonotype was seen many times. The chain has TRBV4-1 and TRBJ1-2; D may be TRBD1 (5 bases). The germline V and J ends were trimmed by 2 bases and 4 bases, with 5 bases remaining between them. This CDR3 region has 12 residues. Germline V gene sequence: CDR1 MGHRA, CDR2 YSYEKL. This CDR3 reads CASSQQGYGYTF. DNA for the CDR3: TGCGCCAGCAGCCAACAGGGCTATGGCTACACCTTC.

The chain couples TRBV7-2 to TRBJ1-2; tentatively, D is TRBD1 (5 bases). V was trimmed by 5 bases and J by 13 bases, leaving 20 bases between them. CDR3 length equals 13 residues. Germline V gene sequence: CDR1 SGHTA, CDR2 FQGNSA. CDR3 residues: CASSPRHMGRGTF. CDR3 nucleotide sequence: TGTGCCAGCAGCCCCAGACACATGGGGAGGGGCACCTTC.

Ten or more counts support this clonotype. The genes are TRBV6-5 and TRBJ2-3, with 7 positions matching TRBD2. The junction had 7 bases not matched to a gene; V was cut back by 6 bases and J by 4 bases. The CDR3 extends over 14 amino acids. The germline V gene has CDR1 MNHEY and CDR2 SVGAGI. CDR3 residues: CASSLGLGSDTQYF. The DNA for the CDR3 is TGTGCCAGCAGCCTAGGACTAGGATCAGATACGCAGTATTTT.

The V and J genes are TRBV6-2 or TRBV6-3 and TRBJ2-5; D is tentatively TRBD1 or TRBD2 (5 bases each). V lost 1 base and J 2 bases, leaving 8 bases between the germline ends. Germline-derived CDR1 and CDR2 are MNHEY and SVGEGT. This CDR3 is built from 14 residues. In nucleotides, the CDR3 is TGTGCCAGCAGTTACTTGGGGGAACAAGAGACCCAGTACTTC. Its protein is CASSYLGEQETQYF.

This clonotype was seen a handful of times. In DNA form, the CDR3 reads TGTGCCTCCAGAGGACAGGGATCAATCTACGAGCAGTACTTC. It specifies CASRGQGSIYEQYF. This chain uses TRBV2 with TRBJ2-7, with 8 nucleotides matching TRBD1. The CDR3 has 14 amino acids. Looked up from germline, CDR1 is SNHLY and CDR2 is FYNNEI. After removal of 11 bases from V and 3 bases from J, the junction contained 12 bases not matched to a gene.

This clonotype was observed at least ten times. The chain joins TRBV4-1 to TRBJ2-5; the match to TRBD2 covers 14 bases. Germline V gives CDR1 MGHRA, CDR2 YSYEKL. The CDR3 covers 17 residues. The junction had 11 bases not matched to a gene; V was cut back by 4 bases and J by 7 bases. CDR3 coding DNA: TGCGCCAGCAGCCCTACGACTAGCGGGGGGGCTAAAGGGACCCAGTACTTC. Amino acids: CASSPTTSGGAKGTQYF.

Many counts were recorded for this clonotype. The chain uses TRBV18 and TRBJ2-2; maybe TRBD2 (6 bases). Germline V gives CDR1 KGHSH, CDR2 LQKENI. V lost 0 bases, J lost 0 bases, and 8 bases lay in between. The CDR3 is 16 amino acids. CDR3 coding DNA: TGTGCCAGCTCACCACCGGAGGGATCGAACACCGGGGAGCTGTTTTTT. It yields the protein CASSPPEGSNTGELFF.

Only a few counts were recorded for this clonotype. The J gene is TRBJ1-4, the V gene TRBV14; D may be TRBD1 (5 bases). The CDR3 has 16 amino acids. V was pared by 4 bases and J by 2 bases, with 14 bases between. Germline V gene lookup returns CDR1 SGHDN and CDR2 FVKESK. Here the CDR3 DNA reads TGTGCCAGCAGCCGACGGGGGGAAATTACTAATGAAAAACTGTTTTTT. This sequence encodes CASSRRGEITNEKLFF.